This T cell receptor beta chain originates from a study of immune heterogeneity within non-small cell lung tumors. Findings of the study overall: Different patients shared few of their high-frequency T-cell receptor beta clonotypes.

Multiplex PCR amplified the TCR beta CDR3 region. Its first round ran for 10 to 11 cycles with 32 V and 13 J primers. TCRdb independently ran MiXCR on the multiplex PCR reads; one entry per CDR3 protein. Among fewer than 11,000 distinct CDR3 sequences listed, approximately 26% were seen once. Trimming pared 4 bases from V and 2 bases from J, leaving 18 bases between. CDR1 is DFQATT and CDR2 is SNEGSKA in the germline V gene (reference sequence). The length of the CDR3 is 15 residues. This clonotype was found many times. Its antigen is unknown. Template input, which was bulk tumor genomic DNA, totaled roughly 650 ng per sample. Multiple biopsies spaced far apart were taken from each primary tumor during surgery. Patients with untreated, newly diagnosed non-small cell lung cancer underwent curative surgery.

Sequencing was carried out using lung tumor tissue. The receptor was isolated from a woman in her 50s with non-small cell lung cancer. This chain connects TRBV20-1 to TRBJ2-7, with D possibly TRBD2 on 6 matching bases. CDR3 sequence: CSAILSGDLPYEQYF. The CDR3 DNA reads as TGCAGTGCTATTCTGTCGGGGGACTTGCCCTACGAGCAGTACTTC.